This record looks at one TCR beta chain sequence and its context. Germline V gene lookup returns CDR1 LNHDA and CDR2 SQIVND (reference sequence). The length of the CDR3 is 16 residues. Trimming shortened V by 2 bases and J by 2 bases, and 13 bases separated the two germline ends. Measured with immunoSEQ multiplex PCR; TCRdb has only the in-frame clones, and not every one. The sample carries tens of thousands of clones, about nine tenths recorded once. The sample belongs to a study of PD-1 blockade in classical Hodgkin lymphoma. Documented time point: cycle 4 day 1 (C4D1), after six to seven weeks of nivolumab. Brentuximab vedotin exposure varied among the patients, all of whom had relapsed after autologous stem cell transplantation.

The chain uses TRBV19 and TRBJ1-5; no clear D. The TCR was taken from a human donor with classical Hodgkin lymphoma. Sequenced material: peripheral blood mononuclear cells (PBMCs), taken before the fourth cycle of nivolumab. In DNA, the CDR3 is TGTGCCAGTAGTATATCTAGGGTCTTACGCAATCAGCCCCAGCATTTT. Protein sequence: CASSISRVLRNQPQHF. The whole variable domain, filled in from reference TRBV19 and TRBJ1-5, reads DGGITQSPKYLFRKEGQNVTLSCEQNLNHDAMYWYRQDPGQGLRLIYYSQIVNDFQKGDIAEGYSVSREKKESFPLTVTSAQKNPTAFYLCASSISRVLRNQPQHFGDGTRLSIL.